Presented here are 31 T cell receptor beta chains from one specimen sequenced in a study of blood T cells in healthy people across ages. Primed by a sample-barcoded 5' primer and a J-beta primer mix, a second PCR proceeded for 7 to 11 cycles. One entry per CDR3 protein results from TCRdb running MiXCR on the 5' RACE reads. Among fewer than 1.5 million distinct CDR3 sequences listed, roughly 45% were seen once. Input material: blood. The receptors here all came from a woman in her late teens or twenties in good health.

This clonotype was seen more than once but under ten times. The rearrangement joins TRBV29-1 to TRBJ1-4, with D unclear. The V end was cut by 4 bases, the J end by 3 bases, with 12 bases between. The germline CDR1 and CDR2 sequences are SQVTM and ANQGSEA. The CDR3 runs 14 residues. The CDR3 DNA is TGCAGCGTTGTACCTCGAGTTGCTAATGAAAAACTGTTTTTT. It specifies CSVVPRVANEKLFF.

The CDR3 DNA reads as TGTGCCAGCAGCTCGAACCCGACAGGGGCAGATACGCAGTATTTT. Translated, it gives CASSSNPTGADTQYF. The chain joins TRBV11-2 to TRBJ2-3; 8 nucleotides align to TRBD1. The V gene end was trimmed by 4 bases and the J gene end by 4 bases; junction bases not matched to a gene: 7. CDR3 length: 15 residues. Per the germline V gene, CDR1 is SGHAT and CDR2 is FQNNGV.

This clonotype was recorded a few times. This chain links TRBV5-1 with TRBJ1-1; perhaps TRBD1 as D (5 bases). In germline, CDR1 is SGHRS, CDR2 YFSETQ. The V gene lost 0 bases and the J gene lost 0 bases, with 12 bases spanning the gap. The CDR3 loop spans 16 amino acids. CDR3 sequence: CASSLVGGVLNTEAFF. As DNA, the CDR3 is TGCGCCAGCAGCTTGGTGGGGGGAGTTTTGAACACTGAAGCTTTCTTT.

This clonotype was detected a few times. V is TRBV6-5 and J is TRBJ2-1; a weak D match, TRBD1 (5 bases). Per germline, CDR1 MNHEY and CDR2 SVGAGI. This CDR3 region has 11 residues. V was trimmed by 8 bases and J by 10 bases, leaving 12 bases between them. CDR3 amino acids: CASEWGEEQFF. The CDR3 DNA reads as TGTGCCAGCGAATGGGGCGAGGAGCAGTTCTTC.

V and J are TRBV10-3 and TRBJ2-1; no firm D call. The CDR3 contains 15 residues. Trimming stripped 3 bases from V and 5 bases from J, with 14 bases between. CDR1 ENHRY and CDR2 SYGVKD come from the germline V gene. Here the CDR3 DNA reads TGTGCCATCAGTGAAACCGACTCGCCCCACAATGAGCAGTTCTTC. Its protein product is CAISETDSPHNEQFF.

CDR3 loop: CASSVQGTDGYTF. For the CDR3, the DNA is TGTGCCAGCAGTGTACAGGGGACCGATGGCTACACCTTC. The rearrangement joins TRBV12-3 or TRBV12-4 to TRBJ1-2, with TRBD1 matching 7 bases. The length of the CDR3 is 13 residues. J lost 6 bases, V lost 5 bases, and 6 bases had no gene match.

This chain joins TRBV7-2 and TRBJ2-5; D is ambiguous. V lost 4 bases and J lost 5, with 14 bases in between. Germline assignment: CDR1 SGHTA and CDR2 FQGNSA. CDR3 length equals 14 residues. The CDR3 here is CASSWMGQRETQYF. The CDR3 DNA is TGTGCCAGCAGCTGGATGGGTCAAAGGGAGACCCAGTACTTC.

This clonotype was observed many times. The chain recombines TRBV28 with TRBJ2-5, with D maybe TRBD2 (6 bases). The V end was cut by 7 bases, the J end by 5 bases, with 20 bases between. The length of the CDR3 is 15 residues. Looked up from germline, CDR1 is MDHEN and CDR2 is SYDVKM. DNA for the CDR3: TGTGCCAGCACTCCAGACGGGGGAAACTGGGAGACCCAGTACTTC. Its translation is CASTPDGGNWETQYF.

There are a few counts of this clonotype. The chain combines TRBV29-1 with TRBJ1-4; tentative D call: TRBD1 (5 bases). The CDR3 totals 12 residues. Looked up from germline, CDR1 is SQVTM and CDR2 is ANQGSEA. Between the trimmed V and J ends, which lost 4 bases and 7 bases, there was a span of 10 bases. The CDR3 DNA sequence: TGCAGCGTTGTAAAGGGGAGTGAAAAACTGTTTTTT. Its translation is CSVVKGSEKLFF.

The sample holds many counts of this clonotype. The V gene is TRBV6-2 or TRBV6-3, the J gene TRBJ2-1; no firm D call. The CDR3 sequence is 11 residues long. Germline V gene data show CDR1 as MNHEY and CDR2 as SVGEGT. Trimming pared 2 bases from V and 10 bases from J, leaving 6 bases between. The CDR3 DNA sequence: TGTGCCAGCAGTTACACTCAAGAGCAGTTCTTC. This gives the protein CASSYTQEQFF.

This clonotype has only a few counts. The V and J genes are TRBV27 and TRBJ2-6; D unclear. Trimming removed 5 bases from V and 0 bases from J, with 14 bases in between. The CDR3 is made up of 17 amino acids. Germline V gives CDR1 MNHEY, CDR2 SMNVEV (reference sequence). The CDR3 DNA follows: TGTGCCAGCAGTCTCACCCCGACAAGCTCTGGGGCCAACGTCCTGACTTTC. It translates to CASSLTPTSSGANVLTF.

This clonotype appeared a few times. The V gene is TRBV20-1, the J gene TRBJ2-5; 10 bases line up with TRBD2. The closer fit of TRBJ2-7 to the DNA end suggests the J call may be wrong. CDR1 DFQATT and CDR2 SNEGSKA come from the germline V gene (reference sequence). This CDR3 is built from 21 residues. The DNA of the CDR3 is TGCAGTGCTAGAGGACTAGTTGACGTAGCGGGGGGCTCCCTGTATAAATACGAGCAGTACTTC. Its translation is CSARGLVDVAGGSLYKYEQYF.

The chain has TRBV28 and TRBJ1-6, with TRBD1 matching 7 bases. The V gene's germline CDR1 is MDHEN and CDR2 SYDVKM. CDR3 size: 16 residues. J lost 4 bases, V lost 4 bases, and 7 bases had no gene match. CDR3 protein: CASSSIQTGYNSPLHF. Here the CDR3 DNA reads TGTGCCAGCAGTTCGATCCAGACAGGGTATAATTCACCCCTCCACTTT.

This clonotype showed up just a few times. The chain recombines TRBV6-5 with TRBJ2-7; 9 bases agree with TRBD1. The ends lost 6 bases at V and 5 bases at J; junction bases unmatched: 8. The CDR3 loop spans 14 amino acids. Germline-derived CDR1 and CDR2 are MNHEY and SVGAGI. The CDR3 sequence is CASSLGTGLNEQYF. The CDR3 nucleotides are TGTGCCAGCAGCCTCGGGACAGGGTTGAACGAGCAGTACTTC.

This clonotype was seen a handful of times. As DNA, the CDR3 is TGTGCCAGCGCAGGCTCTAGCTACAATGAGCAGTTCTTC. This codes for CASAGSSYNEQFF. The chain uses TRBV11-2 and TRBJ2-1; no firm D call. Trimming cost V 8 bases and J 3 bases, with 11 bases left between them. CDR3 length: 13 residues. Germline V CDR1 and CDR2: SGHAT, FQNNGV. Full variable domain (remainder filled in from reference TRBV11-2 and TRBJ2-1): EAGVAQSPRYKIIEKRQSVAFWCNPISGHATLYWYQQILGQGPKLLIQFQNNGVVDDSQLPKDRFSAERLKGVDSTLKIQPAKLEDSAVYLCASAGSSYNEQFFGPGTRLTVL.

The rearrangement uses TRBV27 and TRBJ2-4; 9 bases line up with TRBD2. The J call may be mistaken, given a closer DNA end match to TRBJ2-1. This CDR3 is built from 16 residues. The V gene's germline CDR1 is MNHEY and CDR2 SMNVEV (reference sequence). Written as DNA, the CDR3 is TGTGCCAGCAGTTTATTAGGCCTAGCGGGAAAAGGGGAGCAGTTCTTC. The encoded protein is CASSLLGLAGKGEQFF.

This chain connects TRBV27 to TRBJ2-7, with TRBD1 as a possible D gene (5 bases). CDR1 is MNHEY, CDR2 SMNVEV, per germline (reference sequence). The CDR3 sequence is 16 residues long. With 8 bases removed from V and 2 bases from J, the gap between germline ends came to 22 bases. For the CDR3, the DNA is TGTGCCAGCCGCGAAGTCGGAATAGACAGTCCCTACGAGCAGTACTTC. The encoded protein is CASREVGIDSPYEQYF.

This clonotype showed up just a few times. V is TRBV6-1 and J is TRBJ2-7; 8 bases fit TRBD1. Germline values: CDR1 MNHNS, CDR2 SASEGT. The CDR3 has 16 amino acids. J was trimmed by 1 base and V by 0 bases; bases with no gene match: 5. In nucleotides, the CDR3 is TGTGCCAGCAGTGAAGCCGAGGACAGGGCTTCCTACGAGCAGTACTTC. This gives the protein CASSEAEDRASYEQYF.

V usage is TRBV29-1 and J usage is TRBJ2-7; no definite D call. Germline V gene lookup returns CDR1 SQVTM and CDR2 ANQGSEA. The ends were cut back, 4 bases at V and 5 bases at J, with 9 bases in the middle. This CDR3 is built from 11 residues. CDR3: CSVVELDEQYF. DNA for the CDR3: TGCAGCGTTGTTGAGCTCGACGAGCAGTACTTC.

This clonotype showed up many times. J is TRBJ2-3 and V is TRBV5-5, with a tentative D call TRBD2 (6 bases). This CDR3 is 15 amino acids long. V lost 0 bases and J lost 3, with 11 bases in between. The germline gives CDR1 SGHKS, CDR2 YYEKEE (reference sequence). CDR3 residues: CASSLVGGGTDTQYF. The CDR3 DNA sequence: TGTGCCAGCAGCTTGGTGGGGGGTGGGACAGATACGCAGTATTTT.

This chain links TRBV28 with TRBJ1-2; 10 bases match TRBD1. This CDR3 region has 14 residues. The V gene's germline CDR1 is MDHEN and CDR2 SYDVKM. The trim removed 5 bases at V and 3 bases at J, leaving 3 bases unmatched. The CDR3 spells CASSRTGGYYGYTF. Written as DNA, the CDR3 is TGTGCCAGCAGTCGGACAGGGGGGTACTATGGCTACACCTTC.

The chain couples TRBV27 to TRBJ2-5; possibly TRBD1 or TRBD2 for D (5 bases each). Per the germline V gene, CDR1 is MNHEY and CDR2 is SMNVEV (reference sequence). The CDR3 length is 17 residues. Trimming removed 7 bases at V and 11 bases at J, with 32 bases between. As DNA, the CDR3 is TGTGCCAGCAACATCTTAGGGGTGGGGGAAGCCTACAATGAGCAGTACTTC. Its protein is CASNILGVGEAYNEQYF.

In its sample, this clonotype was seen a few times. The DNA for the CDR3 is TGTGCCAGCAGCCAGGGACTAGCGACCTACAATGAGCAGTTCTTC. As protein: CASSQGLATYNEQFF. V and J are TRBV3-1 and TRBJ2-1; 10 bases line up with TRBD2. V shed 3 bases and J 2 bases; nucleotides not matched to a gene: 1. Germline V gene lookup returns CDR1 LGHDT and CDR2 YNNKEL (reference sequence). The CDR3 loop spans 15 amino acids.

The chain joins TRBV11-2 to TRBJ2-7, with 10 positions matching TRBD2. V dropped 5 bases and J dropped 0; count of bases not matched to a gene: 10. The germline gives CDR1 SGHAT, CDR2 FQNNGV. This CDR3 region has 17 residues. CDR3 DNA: TGTGCCAGCAGCCCCGATTTAGCGGGGGGTCCCTCCTACGAGCAGTACTTC. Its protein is CASSPDLAGGPSYEQYF.

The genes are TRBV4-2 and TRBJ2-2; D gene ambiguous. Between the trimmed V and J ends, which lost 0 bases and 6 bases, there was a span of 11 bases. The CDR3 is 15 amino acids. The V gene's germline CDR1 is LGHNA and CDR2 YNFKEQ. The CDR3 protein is CASSQEGPPPGELFF. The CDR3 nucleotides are TGTGCCAGCAGCCAAGAAGGCCCCCCTCCCGGGGAGCTGTTTTTT.

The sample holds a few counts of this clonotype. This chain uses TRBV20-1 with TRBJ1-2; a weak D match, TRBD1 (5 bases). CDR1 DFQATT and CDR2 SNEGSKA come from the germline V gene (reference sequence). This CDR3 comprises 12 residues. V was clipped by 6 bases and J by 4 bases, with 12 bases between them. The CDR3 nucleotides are TGCAGTGCCACCAGGGCCGTCTATGGCTACACCTTC. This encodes CSATRAVYGYTF.

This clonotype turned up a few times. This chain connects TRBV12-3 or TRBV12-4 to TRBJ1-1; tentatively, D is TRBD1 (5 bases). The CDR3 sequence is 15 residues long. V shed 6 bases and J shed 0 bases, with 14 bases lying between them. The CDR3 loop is CASSRGQGLNTEAFF. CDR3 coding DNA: TGTGCCAGCAGCCGAGGTCAGGGTTTGAACACTGAAGCTTTCTTT.

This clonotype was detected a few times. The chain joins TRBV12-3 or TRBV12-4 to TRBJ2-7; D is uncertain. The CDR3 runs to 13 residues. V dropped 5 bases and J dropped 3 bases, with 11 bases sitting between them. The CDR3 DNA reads TGTGCCAGCAGTATCCGGTCCCACTACGAGCAGTACTTC. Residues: CASSIRSHYEQYF.

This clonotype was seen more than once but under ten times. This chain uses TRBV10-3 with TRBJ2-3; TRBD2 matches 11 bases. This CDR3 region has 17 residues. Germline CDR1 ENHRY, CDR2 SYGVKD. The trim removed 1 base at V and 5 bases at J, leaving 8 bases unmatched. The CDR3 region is CAISEWATSGRGDTQYF. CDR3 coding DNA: TGTGCCATCAGTGAGTGGGCCACTAGCGGGAGAGGAGATACGCAGTATTTT.

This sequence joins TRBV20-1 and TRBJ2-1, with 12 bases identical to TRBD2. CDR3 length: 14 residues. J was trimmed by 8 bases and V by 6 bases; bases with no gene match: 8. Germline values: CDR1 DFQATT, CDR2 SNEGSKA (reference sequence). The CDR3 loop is CSAKTSGSIHEQFF. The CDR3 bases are TGCAGTGCGAAGACTAGCGGGAGCATCCATGAGCAGTTCTTC.

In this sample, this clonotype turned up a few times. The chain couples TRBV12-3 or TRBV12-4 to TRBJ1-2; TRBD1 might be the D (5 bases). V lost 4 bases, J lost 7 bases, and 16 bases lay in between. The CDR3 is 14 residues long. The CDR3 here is CASSSPGRGSGYTF. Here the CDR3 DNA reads TGTGCCAGCAGTTCGCCAGGGAGGGGTTCTGGCTACACCTTC.